This T cell receptor (beta chain) is from a study of STAT5B mutations in CD4+ large granular lymphocyte leukemia. Study results and caveats: Patient CD4-sorted repertoires looked more clonal than healthy CD4+ repertoires, even without putative leukemic clones.

Original analysis: Lowest detectable productive clonotype frequency was 2.59 x 10-5. Only in-frame clones appear in the TCRdb table, and some are missing; sequencing was by immunoSEQ multiplex PCR. For V, J and clone size, that table is used; D and trimming come from the DNA. In the table there are around 31,000 clones, roughly 70% of which are singletons. This clone appeared once. Its antigen is unidentified. This TCR derives from a human donor in good health. Sequenced: CD4+ T cells from blood buffy coats.

The CDR3 DNA reads as TGTGCCAGCAGCTTACGAGGGAACGCAGATACGCAGTATTTT. This gives the protein CASSLRGNADTQYF. The rearrangement uses TRBV11-2 and TRBJ2-3, with D maybe TRBD2 (5 bases). CDR1 and CDR2 (germline): SGHAT, FQNNGV. Trimming removed 2 bases at V and 4 bases at J, with 10 bases between. This CDR3 contains 14 residues.